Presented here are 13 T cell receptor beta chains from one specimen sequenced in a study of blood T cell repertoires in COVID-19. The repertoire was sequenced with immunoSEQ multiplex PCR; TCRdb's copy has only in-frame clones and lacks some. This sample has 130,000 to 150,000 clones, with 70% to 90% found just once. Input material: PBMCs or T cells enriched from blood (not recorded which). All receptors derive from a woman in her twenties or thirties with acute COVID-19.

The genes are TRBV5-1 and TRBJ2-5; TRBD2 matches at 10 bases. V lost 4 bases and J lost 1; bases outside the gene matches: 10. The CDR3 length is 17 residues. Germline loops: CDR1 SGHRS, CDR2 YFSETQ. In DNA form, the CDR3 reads TGCGCCAGCAGCCTCAATATAGCGGGAGGTCTCCAAGAGACCCAGTACTTC. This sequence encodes CASSLNIAGGLQETQYF.

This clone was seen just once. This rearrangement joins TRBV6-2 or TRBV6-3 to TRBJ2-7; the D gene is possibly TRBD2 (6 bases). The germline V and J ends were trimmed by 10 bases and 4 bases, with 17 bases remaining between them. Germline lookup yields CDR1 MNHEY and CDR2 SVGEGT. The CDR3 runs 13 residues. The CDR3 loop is CATSRDSYYEQYF. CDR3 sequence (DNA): TGTGCCACCAGCCGGGACTCTTATTACGAGCAGTACTTC.

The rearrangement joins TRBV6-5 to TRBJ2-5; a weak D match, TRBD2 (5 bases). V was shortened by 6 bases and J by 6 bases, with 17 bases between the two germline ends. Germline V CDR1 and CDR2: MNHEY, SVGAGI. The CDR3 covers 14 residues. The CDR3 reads CASSPDYLKKTQYF. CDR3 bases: TGTGCCAGCAGCCCAGACTACCTCAAAAAGACCCAGTACTTC.

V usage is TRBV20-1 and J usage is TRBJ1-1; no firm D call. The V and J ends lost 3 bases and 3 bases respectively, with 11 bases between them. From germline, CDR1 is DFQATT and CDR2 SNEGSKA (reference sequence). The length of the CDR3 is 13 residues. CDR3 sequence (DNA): TGCAGTGCTAGTCTCCCAGAACACACTGAAGCTTTCTTT. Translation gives CSASLPEHTEAFF.

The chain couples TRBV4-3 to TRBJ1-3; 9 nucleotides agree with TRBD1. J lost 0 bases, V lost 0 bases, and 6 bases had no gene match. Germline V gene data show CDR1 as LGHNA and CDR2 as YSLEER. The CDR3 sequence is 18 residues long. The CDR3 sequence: CASSQDRRDRDSGNTIYF. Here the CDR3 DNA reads TGCGCCAGCAGCCAAGATCGCCGGGACAGGGACTCTGGAAACACCATATATTTT.

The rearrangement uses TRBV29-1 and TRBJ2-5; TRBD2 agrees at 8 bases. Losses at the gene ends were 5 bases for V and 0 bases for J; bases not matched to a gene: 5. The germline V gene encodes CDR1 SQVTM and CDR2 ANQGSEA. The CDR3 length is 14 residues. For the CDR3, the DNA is TGCAGCGTTTTAGCGGGGCCGTACCAAGAGACCCAGTACTTC. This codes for CSVLAGPYQETQYF.

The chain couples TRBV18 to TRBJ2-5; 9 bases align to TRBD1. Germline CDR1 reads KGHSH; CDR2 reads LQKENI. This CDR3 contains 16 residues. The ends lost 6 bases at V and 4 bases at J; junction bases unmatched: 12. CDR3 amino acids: CASSRYQQGAVETQYF. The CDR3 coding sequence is TGTGCCAGCTCGCGTTACCAACAGGGGGCCGTAGAGACCCAGTACTTC.

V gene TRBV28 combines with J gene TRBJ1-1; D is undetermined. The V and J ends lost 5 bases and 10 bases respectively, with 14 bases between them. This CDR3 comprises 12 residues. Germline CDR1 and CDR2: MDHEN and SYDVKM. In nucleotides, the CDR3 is TGTGCCAGCAGTACACGAGGGAGACTAGCTTTCTTT. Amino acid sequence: CASSTRGRLAFF. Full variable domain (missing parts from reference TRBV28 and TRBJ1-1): DVKVTQSSRYLVKRTGEKVFLECVQDMDHENMFWYRQDPGLGLRLIYFSYDVKMKEKGDIPEGYSVSREKKERFSLILESASTNQTSMYLCASSTRGRLAFFGQGTRLTVV.

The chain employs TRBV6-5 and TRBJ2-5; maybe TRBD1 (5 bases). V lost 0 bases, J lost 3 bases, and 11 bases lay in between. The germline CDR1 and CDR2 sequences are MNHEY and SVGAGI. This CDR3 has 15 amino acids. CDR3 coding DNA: TGTGCCAGCAGTTACTCGTTCTCCAGGGAAGAGACCCAGTACTTC. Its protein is CASSYSFSREETQYF.

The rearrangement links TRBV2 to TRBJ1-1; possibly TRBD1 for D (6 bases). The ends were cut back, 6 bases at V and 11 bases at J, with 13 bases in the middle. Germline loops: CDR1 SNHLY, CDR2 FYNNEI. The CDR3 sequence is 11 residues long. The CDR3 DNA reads TGTGCCAGCAGGGTACAGGGCGACGCTTTCTTT. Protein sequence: CASRVQGDAFF.

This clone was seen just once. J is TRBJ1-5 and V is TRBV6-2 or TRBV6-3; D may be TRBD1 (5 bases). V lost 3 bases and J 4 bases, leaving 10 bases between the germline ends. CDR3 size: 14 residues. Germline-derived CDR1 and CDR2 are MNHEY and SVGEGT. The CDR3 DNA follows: TGTGCCAGCAGTTATTTGGGGGGGAATCAGCCCCAGCATTTT. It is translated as CASSYLGGNQPQHF.

CDR3 residues: CAGRDRGSGELFF. The CDR3 DNA reads as TGTGCCGGAAGGGACAGGGGGTCCGGGGAGCTGTTTTTT. The chain links TRBV6-5 to TRBJ2-2; 11 nucleotides match TRBD1. The CDR3 runs to 13 residues. The V gene end was trimmed by 11 bases and the J gene end by 6 bases; junction bases not matched to a gene: 5. CDR1 and CDR2 from the germline V gene are MNHEY and SVGAGI.

Written as DNA, the CDR3 is TGTGCCAGCAGCTTAGAGCGGCGAGATACGCAGTATTTT. It codes for CASSLERRDTQYF. This chain joins TRBV11-2 and TRBJ2-3; D not certain. V was trimmed by 0 bases and J by 5 bases, leaving 6 bases between them. Looked up from germline, CDR1 is SGHAT and CDR2 is FQNNGV. The CDR3 runs 13 residues.